The 15 T cell receptor beta chains in this list originate from one sample, sequenced in a study of blood T cell repertoires in COVID-19. Data came from immunoSEQ multiplex PCR; TCRdb stores just in-frame clones and leaves some out. The profile shows approximately 200,000 clones, 84% of them singletons. Sequenced: PBMCs or T cells enriched from blood (not recorded which). The receptor source for this set is a woman in her 30s who had recovered from COVID-19.

The chain carries TRBV5-1 and TRBJ2-7, with D maybe TRBD2 (6 bases). Germline values: CDR1 SGHRS, CDR2 YFSETQ. Trimming took 6 bases from V and 2 from J, leaving 12 bases between them. The CDR3 contains 13 residues. CDR3 coding DNA: TGCGCCAGCAAAGGTAGCGGAGCCTACGAGCAGTACTTC. Translated: CASKGSGAYEQYF.

The chain couples TRBV5-8 to TRBJ1-1, with D uncertain. The length of the CDR3 is 13 residues. Germline CDR1 is SGHTS and CDR2 is YDEGEE. Trimming took off 2 bases at V and 0 bases at J, with 5 bases between the two ends. CDR3 DNA: TGTGCCAGCAGCTTACTGGTGAACACTGAAGCTTTCTTT. It encodes CASSLLVNTEAFF.

The chain carries TRBV24-1 and TRBJ2-1; D perhaps matches TRBD1 (6 bases). This CDR3 has 15 amino acids. Trimming pared 4 bases from V and 7 bases from J, leaving 16 bases between. CDR1 is KGHDR and CDR2 is SFDVKD in the germline V gene. The CDR3 sequence is CATSEPRQATNEQFF. Written as DNA, the CDR3 is TGTGCCACCAGTGAACCCAGACAGGCGACTAATGAGCAGTTCTTC.

The V and J genes are TRBV6-5 and TRBJ2-5; unclear D gene. Trimming shortened V by 5 bases and J by 2 bases, and 6 bases separated the two germline ends. Germline values: CDR1 MNHEY, CDR2 SVGAGI. The CDR3 extends over 12 amino acids. DNA of the CDR3: TGTGCCAGCAGTCCCCTTCAAGAGACCCAGTACTTC. Its protein product is CASSPLQETQYF.

V and J are TRBV9 and TRBJ2-7, with D tentatively TRBD1 (5 bases). The germline V and J ends were trimmed by 0 bases and 1 base, with 11 bases remaining between them. The V gene's germline CDR1 is SGDLS and CDR2 YYNGEE. The CDR3 consists of 15 residues. The chain's CDR3 is CASSVAQGPSYEQYF. For the CDR3, the DNA is TGTGCCAGCAGCGTAGCTCAGGGTCCATCCTACGAGCAGTACTTC.

This chain uses TRBV6-2 or TRBV6-3 with TRBJ2-7, with TRBD2 identical over 7 bases. Germline values: CDR1 MNHEY, CDR2 SVGEGT. The CDR3 is made up of 17 amino acids. The trim removed 2 bases at V and 0 bases at J, leaving 10 bases unmatched. Here the CDR3 reads CASSYGGLAAGSYEQYF. The CDR3 nucleotides read TGTGCCAGCAGTTACGGAGGGCTAGCGGCGGGCTCCTACGAGCAGTACTTC.

The chain links TRBV6-4 to TRBJ2-1; 7 positions agree with TRBD2. The CDR3 is made up of 18 amino acids. With 0 bases clipped from V and 6 bases from J, the junction kept 14 bases outside the gene matches. CDR1 is MRHNA and CDR2 is SNTAGT in the germline V gene. CDR3 sequence: CASSDSPLASGMSNEQFF. The CDR3 coding sequence is TGTGCCAGCAGTGACTCACCCCTCGCCAGCGGGATGAGCAATGAGCAGTTCTTC.

This rearrangement joins TRBV5-1 to TRBJ2-1, with 11 positions matching TRBD1. Germline lookup yields CDR1 SGHRS and CDR2 YFSETQ. The CDR3 spans 16 residues. With 4 bases clipped from V and 8 bases from J, the junction kept 11 bases outside the gene matches. CDR3 residues: CASSIRTGGAWDEQFF. CDR3 in DNA: TGCGCCAGCAGCATTCGGACAGGGGGCGCTTGGGATGAGCAGTTCTTC.

CDR3 sequence: CATRSTGANTEAFF. CDR3 DNA sequence: TGTGCCACCAGGTCGACCGGAGCGAACACTGAAGCTTTCTTT. This rearrangement joins TRBV24-1 to TRBJ1-1; no clear D gene. The V gene lost 7 bases and the J gene lost 1 base, with 12 bases spanning the gap. CDR3 size: 14 residues. Germline CDR1 reads KGHDR; CDR2 reads SFDVKD.

The chain uses TRBV19 and TRBJ1-2, with TRBD1 identical over 10 bases. J lost 0 bases, V lost 6 bases, and 7 bases had no gene match. CDR3 length: 16 amino acids. Germline V gene lookup returns CDR1 LNHDA and CDR2 SQIVND (reference sequence). The CDR3 is CASSLRTGGTNYGYTF. The CDR3 DNA sequence: TGTGCCAGTAGCCTCAGGACAGGGGGAACTAACTATGGCTACACCTTC.

The chain links TRBV6-5 to TRBJ1-2; weak D call: TRBD1 (5 bases). This CDR3 is built from 13 residues. The V and J ends lost 5 bases and 3 bases respectively, with 10 bases between them. The germline gives CDR1 MNHEY, CDR2 SVGAGI. This CDR3 is CASSLDTDYGYTF. The CDR3, as DNA: TGTGCCAGCAGTCTGGACACAGACTATGGCTACACCTTC.

The chain employs TRBV19 and TRBJ2-1, with 9 bases identical to TRBD1. Germline trimming cut 4 bases from V and 4 bases from J; bases unmatched to any gene: 2. CDR1 LNHDA and CDR2 SQIVND come from the germline V gene (reference sequence). The CDR3 spans 14 residues. The CDR3 DNA sequence: TGTGCCAGTAGTACGGGACAGGGATACAATGAGCAGTTCTTC. Its protein is CASSTGQGYNEQFF.

In DNA form, the CDR3 reads TGTGCCAGCGACGGGGGGAAGTTACAGCCCCAGCATTTT. Translation: CASDGGKLQPQHF. The chain links TRBV27 to TRBJ1-5; possible D gene TRBD1, 5 bases. Deletions cut 8 bases from V and 7 bases from J, with 15 bases between. The CDR3 is 13 residues long. Germline CDR1 and CDR2: MNHEY and SMNVEV (reference sequence).

The rearrangement links TRBV27 to TRBJ1-1; D possibly corresponds to TRBD1 (5 bases). Trimming cost V 0 bases and J 5 bases, with 13 bases left between them. Germline assignment: CDR1 MNHEY and CDR2 SMNVEV (reference sequence). The CDR3 sequence is 15 residues long. CDR3 in amino acids: CASSLSGGQGTEAFF. The DNA for the CDR3 is TGTGCCAGCAGTTTATCGGGAGGGCAGGGTACTGAAGCTTTCTTT.

The V call is TRBV2, the J call TRBJ2-1; 10 bases are a match to TRBD1. The V gene's germline CDR1 is SNHLY and CDR2 FYNNEI. The CDR3 runs to 17 residues. V lost 9 bases to trimming and J lost 1 base; unmatched junction nucleotides: 12. The CDR3 spells CARGYFRDRGSYNEQFF. Written as DNA, the CDR3 is TGTGCCAGGGGATACTTCCGGGACAGGGGTTCCTACAATGAGCAGTTCTTC.